These T cell receptor beta chains were read from a single sample in a study of T cell repertoires in cytomegalovirus infection. For these receptors, no antigen is known. Via MiXCR, TCRdb re-called the reads, giving one row per CDR3 protein. The sample has 200,000 or so distinct CDR3 sequences; about 38% are singletons. The sample was CD8+ T cells from cultured PBMCs, taken from culture after CMV antigen stimulation. The receptors derive from a human donor in good health (CMV status not recorded). Some clones in this sample may be carry-over from other donors' samples. Both conserved end residues are part of each CDR3. The D gene is left open where the match is weak. Where a row states a size, it is once, few, many or the class of an expanded clone; other rows omit it.

d_call clone_size j_call v_call cdr3_nt cdr3_aa
. . TRBJ1-5 TRBV24-1 TGTGCCACCAGTGATTCGACTCTGGGGGGTTTTAATCAGCCCCAGCATTTT CATSDSTLGGFNQPQHF
TRBD1 few TRBJ1-2 TRBV6-1 TGTGCCAGCATCGAGGACAGGGAATTAGGCTACACCTTC CASIEDRELGYTF
. . TRBJ2-7 TRBV4-3 TGCGCCAGCAGCCAAGATGGGGCGGCCTACTACGAGCAGTACTTC CASSQDGAAYYEQYF
. . TRBJ2-7 TRBV5-1 TGCGCCAGCAGCTTGGAACCCCAGGAAACCTACGAGCAGTACTTC CASSLEPQETYEQYF
. . TRBJ1-3 TRBV27 TGTGCCAGCAGTTTATCAGGGGCCCTGGGAAACACCATATATTTT CASSLSGALGNTIYF
. . TRBJ1-2 TRBV7-6 TGTGCCAGCAGCTACCTCGGCCTATCGGATGGCTACACCTTC CASSYLGLSDGYTF
. . TRBJ1-1 TRBV19 TGTGCCAGTAGTATTACATCCGGCGGGGCTGAAGCTTTCTTT CASSITSGGAEAFF
TRBD2 few TRBJ2-3 TRBV7-8 TGTGCCAGCAGCTCCCGACTAGCGGGAGTGTCCGATACGCAGTATTTT CASSSRLAGVSDTQYF
. few TRBJ1-5 TRBV11-2 TGTGCCAGCAGCTTAACAGCTTATAGCAATCAGCCCCAGCATTTT CASSLTAYSNQPQHF
TRBD1 . TRBJ2-7 TRBV10-3 TGTGCCACCGTTTCGGACAGGACCTACGAGCAGCACTTC CATVSDRTYEQHF
TRBD2 . TRBJ2-7 TRBV7-9 TGTGCCAGCAGCTCGAGACTAGCGGGTTCCTACGAGCAGTACTTC CASSSRLAGSYEQYF